This TCR beta chain came from a study of OX40 agonist ivuxolimab in advanced cancers. The CDR3 length is 16 residues. TCRdb keeps only in-frame clones here, not all; method: immunoSEQ multiplex PCR. Of under 35,000 clones listed, more than 75% are singletons. Sequences were derived from CD4+ or CD8+ T cells sorted from blood, sampled in a trial of the OX40 agonist ivuxolimab. The receptor was isolated from an adult with an advanced solid tumor such as melanoma, head and neck, liver or kidney cancer. The rearrangement links TRBV21-1 to TRBJ1-1. TRBV21-1 counts as a pseudogene. The CDR3 is CASSKKWRGGNTEAFF. CDR3 nucleotide sequence: TGTGCCAGCAGCAAAAAGTGGAGGGGGGGGAACACTGAAGCTTTCTTT.